Listed here are 11 T cell receptor beta chains from one sample, sequenced in a study of T-cell memory formation after mild COVID-19. TCRdb called the 5' RACE reads again in MiXCR, with one record for every CDR3 protein. The table records around 450,000 distinct CDR3 sequences, around 18% of them present only once. Sequencing was carried out using PBMCs or a T cell subset sorted from them (not recorded which). Source of these receptors: an adult woman who had mild COVID-19 (a few samples of this study predate the infection). Cell type and time point are not known.

This clonotype has only a few counts. The gene calls are TRBV5-1 and TRBJ2-1, with 13 bases lining up with TRBD2. Germline V CDR1 and CDR2: SGHRS, YFSETQ. The CDR3 length is 19 residues. V lost 0 bases and J lost 6; bases outside the gene matches: 12. The CDR3 sequence is CASSLEKSGLAGSSNEQFF. The CDR3 nucleotides are TGCGCCAGCAGCTTGGAGAAGTCGGGACTAGCGGGGAGTAGCAATGAGCAGTTCTTC. The full variable domain, its missing parts supplied by reference TRBV5-1 and TRBJ2-1, is KAGVTQTPRYLIKTRGQQVTLSCSPISGHRSVSWYQQTPGQGLQFLFEYFSETQRNKGNFPGRFSGRQFSNSRSEMNVSTLELGDSALYLCASSLEKSGLAGSSNEQFFGPGTRLTVL.

This chain uses TRBV2 with TRBJ2-7; D is ambiguous. V was trimmed by 7 bases and J by 3 bases, leaving 13 bases between them. Germline V gives CDR1 SNHLY, CDR2 FYNNEI. This CDR3 is built from 13 residues. For the CDR3, the DNA is TGTGCCAGCAATCTGGCAGCCTACTACGAGCAGTACTTC. It translates to CASNLAAYYEQYF.

The V and J genes are TRBV27 and TRBJ2-1; no definite D call. Looked up from germline, CDR1 is MNHEY and CDR2 is SMNVEV (reference sequence). The CDR3 loop spans 11 amino acids. Trimming pared 5 bases from V and 9 bases from J, leaving 8 bases between. The CDR3 loop reads CASSARGEQFF. CDR3 bases: TGTGCCAGCAGTGCCCGCGGTGAGCAGTTCTTC.

The table lists this clonotype with a few counts. The genes are TRBV12-3 or TRBV12-4 and TRBJ1-6, with a tentative D call TRBD1 (5 bases). This CDR3 comprises 15 residues. V lost 6 bases, J lost 11 bases, and 20 bases lay in between. This chain's CDR3 is CASRSHKVGTAPLHF. The CDR3 DNA sequence: TGTGCCAGCAGGAGCCATAAAGTCGGGACGGCACCCCTCCACTTT.

This chain joins TRBV4-1 and TRBJ2-3, with 9 bases lining up with TRBD1. The CDR3 totals 18 residues. J gave up 3 bases and V 0 bases, and 10 bases lay outside the gene matches. Germline values: CDR1 MGHRA, CDR2 YSYEKL. DNA for the CDR3: TGCGCCAGCAGCCAAGATGCCCGCGGACAGGGGAGGACAGATACGCAGTATTTT. This encodes CASSQDARGQGRTDTQYF.

The genes are TRBV6-5 and TRBJ2-7; D may correspond to TRBD1 or TRBD2 (6 bases each). V lost 6 bases and J 9 bases, leaving 12 bases between the germline ends. The CDR3 runs to 11 residues. CDR1 and CDR2 (germline): MNHEY, SVGAGI. CDR3 sequence reads: CASSSGGGQYF. The CDR3 DNA reads TGTGCCAGCAGCTCCGGGGGCGGGCAGTACTTC.

A few counts support this clonotype. This CDR3 reads CSARRAGSSGNTIYF. In DNA, the CDR3 is TGCAGTGCTAGAAGGGCAGGCTCCTCTGGAAACACCATATATTTT. V gene TRBV20-1 combines with J gene TRBJ1-3; unclear D gene. The CDR3 runs to 15 residues. The germline V gene encodes CDR1 DFQATT and CDR2 SNEGSKA (reference sequence). V was cut by 2 bases and J by 0 bases, with 11 bases left in between.

The genes are TRBV7-2 and TRBJ2-3; TRBD2 matches at 8 bases. The J segment lost 7 bases and the V segment lost 7 bases, leaving 16 bases of the junction unmatched. Germline CDR1 is SGHTA and CDR2 is FQGNSA. This CDR3 region has 16 residues. CDR3: CASMQASGGGGYTQYF. The CDR3 region has the DNA TGTGCCAGCATGCAAGCTTCGGGAGGGGGGGGATATACGCAGTATTTT.

The J gene is TRBJ1-1, the V gene TRBV6-5; 8 bases are shared with TRBD1. Trimming cost V 4 bases and J 4 bases; bases outside gene matches: 8. Per germline, CDR1 MNHEY and CDR2 SVGAGI. CDR3 length equals 15 residues. In DNA, the CDR3 is TGTGCCAGCAGTTTCGACAGGGGACTATTCACTGAAGCTTTCTTT. This encodes CASSFDRGLFTEAFF.

The V and J genes are TRBV7-8 and TRBJ2-5; 9 nucleotides match TRBD1. CDR1 and CDR2 (germline): SGHVS, FQNEAQ. V dropped 4 bases and J dropped 4; count of bases not matched to a gene: 13. There are 17 residues in the CDR3. The CDR3 DNA follows: TGTGCCAGCAGCTCCCCACGGCGGGACAGGGCCTTAGAGACCCAGTACTTC. It specifies CASSSPRRDRALETQYF.

This clonotype came up a few times. The CDR3 sequence: CASSKETVGKLFF. The CDR3 DNA reads TGCGCCAGCAGCAAAGAGACAGTGGGAAAACTGTTTTTT. The chain is built from TRBV5-1 and TRBJ1-4; D possibly corresponds to TRBD1 (5 bases). The V gene lost 4 bases and the J gene lost 10 bases, with 14 bases spanning the gap. Germline V gene lookup returns CDR1 SGHRS and CDR2 YFSETQ. This CDR3 has 13 residues. Combining the CDR3 with reference TRBV5-1 and TRBJ1-4 gives the whole variable domain KAGVTQTPRYLIKTRGQQVTLSCSPISGHRSVSWYQQTPGQGLQFLFEYFSETQRNKGNFPGRFSGRQFSNSRSEMNVSTLELGDSALYLCASSKETVGKLFFGSGTQLSVL.